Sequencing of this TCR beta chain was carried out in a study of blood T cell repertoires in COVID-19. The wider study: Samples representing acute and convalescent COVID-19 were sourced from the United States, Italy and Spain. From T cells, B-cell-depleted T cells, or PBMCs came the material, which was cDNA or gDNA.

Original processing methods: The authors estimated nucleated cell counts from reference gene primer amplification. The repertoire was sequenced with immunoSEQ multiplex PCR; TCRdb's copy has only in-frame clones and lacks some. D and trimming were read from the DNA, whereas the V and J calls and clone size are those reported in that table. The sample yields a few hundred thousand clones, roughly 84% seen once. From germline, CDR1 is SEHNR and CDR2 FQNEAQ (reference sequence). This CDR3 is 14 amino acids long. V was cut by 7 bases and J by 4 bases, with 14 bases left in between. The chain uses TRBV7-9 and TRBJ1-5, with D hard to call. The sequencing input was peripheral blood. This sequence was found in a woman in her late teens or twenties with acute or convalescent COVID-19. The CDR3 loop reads CASTYGSSNQPQHF. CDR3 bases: TGTGCCAGCACCTACGGGTCCTCAAATCAGCCCCAGCATTTT.